Below, 9 T cell receptor beta chains from the same sample are listed, as sequenced in a study of T cell repertoires in cytomegalovirus infection. TCRdb reprocessed the reads via MiXCR and lists one record per CDR3 protein. Here the sample spans about 600,000 distinct CDR3 sequences, less than 25% being singletons. The specimen sequenced was CD8+ T cells from PBMCs. Every receptor here comes from a human donor in good health (CMV status not recorded). Some clones in this sample may be carry-over from other donors' samples.

This clonotype was counted a few times. DNA for the CDR3: TGTGCCACCACAGGCGGGGGGGCCGATACGCAGTATTTT. It encodes CATTGGGADTQYF. This chain joins TRBV10-3 and TRBJ2-3; 9 nucleotides match TRBD2. V shed 10 bases, J shed 6 bases, and the junction held 8 bases outside the gene matches. The CDR3 spans 13 residues. From germline, CDR1 is ENHRY and CDR2 SYGVKD.

This clonotype was counted at least ten times. The chain employs TRBV12-3 or TRBV12-4 and TRBJ2-1, with 7 bases matching TRBD2. The V gene end was trimmed by 8 bases and the J gene end by 4 bases; junction bases not matched to a gene: 5. This CDR3 is 13 amino acids long. CDR3 sequence (DNA): TGTGCCAGCGGCGGGGGAGGATACAATGAGCAGTTCTTC. Protein product: CASGGGGYNEQFF.

The V call is TRBV5-1, the J call TRBJ2-1, with 10 bases identical to TRBD1. There are 16 residues in the CDR3. V was clipped by 5 bases and J by 2 bases; unmatched bases: 7. From germline, CDR1 is SGHRS and CDR2 YFSETQ. CDR3 sequence reads: CASSPPDRGPYNEQFF. CDR3 DNA sequence: TGCGCCAGCAGTCCTCCCGACAGGGGGCCCTACAATGAGCAGTTCTTC.

This clonotype was seen at least ten times. The chain is built from TRBV6-6 and TRBJ2-5; D remains ambiguous. Germline assignment: CDR1 MNHNY and CDR2 SVGAGI (reference sequence). This CDR3 has 14 residues. V was clipped by 6 bases and J by 1 base, with 12 bases between them. The CDR3 protein is CASRSHFLQETQYF. DNA of the CDR3: TGTGCCAGCAGAAGCCACTTTCTCCAAGAGACCCAGTACTTC.

This clonotype came up a few times. V gene TRBV4-3 combines with J gene TRBJ1-3, with D maybe TRBD1 (5 bases). Germline V gene lookup returns CDR1 LGHNA and CDR2 YSLEER. The germline V and J ends were trimmed by 0 bases and 0 bases, with 9 bases remaining between them. The CDR3 contains 16 residues. The CDR3 nucleotides are TGCGCCAGCAGCCAAGAAAAGGACACCTCTGGAAACACCATATATTTT. This translates into CASSQEKDTSGNTIYF.

V and J are TRBV7-9 and TRBJ1-5; possible D gene TRBD1, 5 bases. Trimming left V 5 bases short and J 5 bases short, with 7 bases between. Germline V gene sequence: CDR1 SEHNR, CDR2 FQNEAQ (reference sequence). The CDR3 runs to 12 residues. The CDR3 protein is CASSDSYQPQHF. CDR3 in DNA: TGTGCCAGCAGCGACAGTTATCAGCCCCAGCATTTT. Full variable domain (remainder filled in from reference TRBV7-9 and TRBJ1-5): DTGVSQNPRHKITKRGQNVTFRCDPISEHNRLYWYRQTLGQGPEFLTYFQNEAQLEKSRLLSDRFSAERPKGSFSTLEIQRTEQGDSAMYLCASSDSYQPQHFGDGTRLSIL.

This clonotype was observed many times. The chain joins TRBV28 to TRBJ2-3, with 12 nucleotides matching TRBD2. V was pared by 4 bases and J by 4 bases, with 12 bases of the junction left unmatched. The CDR3 totals 18 residues. Germline V gives CDR1 MDHEN, CDR2 SYDVKM. Here the CDR3 DNA reads TGTGCCAGCAGTTACCCCTCGTGGACTAGCGGGGTCGCAGATACGCAGTATTTT. The encoded protein is CASSYPSWTSGVADTQYF.

Ten or more counts support this clonotype. The chain links TRBV7-9 to TRBJ1-1; tentatively, D is TRBD1 (5 bases). Trimming pared 0 bases from V and 3 bases from J, leaving 11 bases between. Germline V gene sequence: CDR1 SEHNR, CDR2 FQNEAQ (reference sequence). The CDR3 has 15 residues. Here the CDR3 reads CASSLAGAWDTEAFF. DNA of the CDR3: TGTGCCAGCAGCTTAGCCGGGGCTTGGGACACTGAAGCTTTCTTT.

This clonotype has only a few counts. V and J are TRBV12-5 and TRBJ2-7; 9 bases agree with TRBD1. The length of the CDR3 is 14 residues. Germline CDR1 and CDR2: LGHNT and FRNRAP. Trimming at V came to 6 bases and at J to 6 bases, leaving 9 bases not matched to a gene. CDR3 amino acids: CASGVEQGASEQYF. CDR3 in DNA: TGTGCTAGTGGGGTAGAACAGGGGGCCTCCGAGCAGTACTTC.